The next 31 T cell receptor beta chains were all read from a single sample in a study of cytomegalovirus exposure and HLA in healthy donors. PCR used 60 Vbeta primers and 13 Jbeta primers. TCRdb's table, derived via immunoSEQ multiplex PCR, lists solely in-frame clones and lacks some. Its table lists approximately 100,000 clones. The sequenced sample consisted of PBMCs. The receptors were gathered from a man in his forties or fifties in good health and CMV-seropositive.

The chain uses TRBV4-2 and TRBJ2-7; D may be TRBD1 (6 bases). V lost 3 bases to trimming and J lost 9 bases, with 15 bases between them. The CDR3 loop spans 13 amino acids. The germline CDR1 and CDR2 sequences are LGHNA and YNFKEQ. CDR3 loop: CASSQDSFYGQYF. CDR3 nucleotide sequence: TGTGCCAGCAGCCAGGACAGTTTTTATGGGCAGTACTTC.

V is TRBV19 and J is TRBJ1-1; the D is unclear. Germline CDR1 is LNHDA and CDR2 is SQIVND (reference sequence). This CDR3 is built from 14 residues. V dropped 5 bases and J dropped 3 bases, with 13 bases sitting between them. CDR3: CASSRDVVYTEAFF. The DNA of the CDR3 is TGTGCCAGTAGTCGGGATGTCGTATACACTGAAGCTTTCTTT.

The CDR3 nucleotides read TGTGCCAGCAGCCCCGGGGGTTATGGCTACACCTTC. The encoded protein is CASSPGGYGYTF. This sequence joins TRBV5-4 and TRBJ1-2, with D perhaps TRBD1 (5 bases). CDR3 length: 12 residues. Germline CDR1 and CDR2: SGHNT and YYREEE (reference sequence). V gave up 4 bases and J gave up 5 bases, with 9 bases separating them.

The chain links TRBV7-9 to TRBJ1-4; 7 nucleotides line up with TRBD1. CDR1 and CDR2 (germline): SEHNR, FQNEAQ (reference sequence). The CDR3 is 15 residues long. V was clipped by 5 bases and J by 1 base; unmatched bases: 4. This CDR3 is CASSVGGRTNEKLFF. CDR3 DNA sequence: TGTGCCAGCAGCGTAGGGGGCAGAACTAATGAAAAACTGTTTTTT.

This chain uses TRBV21-1 with TRBJ2-7; the table's D call of TRBD1 was not tested on the DNA. TRBV21-1 is flagged as a pseudogene. The CDR3 has 12 residues. CDR3 residues: CASSKGGYEQYV. CDR3 sequence (DNA): TGTGCCAGCAGCAAAGGGGGCTACGAGCAGTACGTC.

The V and J genes are TRBV6-5 and TRBJ1-1; D is unresolved. The CDR3 covers 13 residues. CDR1 MNHEY and CDR2 SVGAGI come from the germline V gene. This chain's CDR3 is CASQADGGTEAFF. DNA of the CDR3: TGTGCTAGCCAGGCAGACGGCGGGACTGAAGCTTTCTTT.

The chain is built from TRBV5-1 and TRBJ2-7; tentative D call: TRBD1 (5 bases). This CDR3 is 13 amino acids long. The germline V gene has CDR1 SGHRS and CDR2 YFSETQ. Trimming left V 4 bases short and J 7 bases short, with 15 bases between. Here the CDR3 reads CASSLTLGPEQYF. The CDR3 DNA follows: TGCGCCAGCAGCCTCACCCTGGGGCCGGAGCAGTACTTC. Drawing the rest from reference TRBV5-1 and TRBJ2-7, the complete variable domain is KAGVTQTPRYLIKTRGQQVTLSCSPISGHRSVSWYQQTPGQGLQFLFEYFSETQRNKGNFPGRFSGRQFSNSRSEMNVSTLELGDSALYLCASSLTLGPEQYFGPGTRLTVT.

Concerning this clone itself: The junction departs from germline at one end; a sequencing error may be responsible. The rearrangement uses TRBV7-7 and TRBJ2-3; D call uncertain. The CDR3 totals 12 residues. Germline V gives CDR1 SSHAT, CDR2 FNYEAQ (reference sequence). CDR3 DNA: TGTGCTAGCAGCTCTCCCGGGGATACGCAGTATTTT. Its translation: CASSSPGDTQYF.

The chain carries TRBV19 and TRBJ1-1; no reliable D call. CDR1 is LNHDA, CDR2 SQIVND, per germline (reference sequence). Trimming shortened V by 2 bases and J by 5 bases, and 9 bases separated the two germline ends. This CDR3 spans 13 amino acids. For the CDR3, the DNA is TGTGCCAGTAGTATATACTCCCAAACTGAAGCTTTCTTT. It is translated as CASSIYSQTEAFF.

V gene TRBV6-5 combines with J gene TRBJ2-3; TRBD2 might be the D (6 bases). Looked up from germline, CDR1 is MNHEY and CDR2 is SVGAGI. Deletions cut 8 bases from V and 0 bases from J, with 12 bases between. This CDR3 is built from 14 residues. CDR3: CASRRGPSTDTQYF. CDR3 DNA: TGTGCCAGCCGGCGGGGCCCTAGCACAGATACGCAGTATTTT.

The chain couples TRBV4-1 to TRBJ1-3; D remains unclear. V was trimmed by 1 base and J by 0 bases, leaving 10 bases between them. Per germline, CDR1 MGHRA and CDR2 YSYEKL. The CDR3 extends over 16 amino acids. CDR3 bases: TGCGCCAGCAGCCAAGGACCGGGAGCCTCTGGAAACACCATATATTTT. Its protein is CASSQGPGASGNTIYF.

The genes are TRBV5-6 and TRBJ2-5; 7 bases align to TRBD1. V was clipped by 2 bases and J by 0 bases; unmatched bases: 7. The germline V gene encodes CDR1 SGHDT and CDR2 YYEEEE. The CDR3 extends over 16 amino acids. The CDR3 region is CASSLDRAFNQETQYF. DNA for the CDR3: TGTGCCAGCAGCTTAGACAGGGCTTTCAACCAAGAGACCCAGTACTTC.

The gene calls are TRBV30 and TRBJ2-3; 7 bases map to TRBD1. V lost 2 bases, J lost 6 bases, and 11 bases stayed unmatched. The CDR3 contains 15 residues. From germline, CDR1 is GTSNPN and CDR2 SVGIG (reference sequence). CDR3 in DNA: TGTGCCTGGAGTATTCCAGGGGCCAGGGGGGATACGCAGTATTTT. Its protein product is CAWSIPGARGDTQYF.

The chain has TRBV28 and TRBJ2-7; D is perhaps TRBD1 (6 bases). V dropped 5 bases and J dropped 3 bases, with 11 bases sitting between them. Germline V lookup: CDR1 MDHEN, CDR2 SYDVKM. The CDR3 is 13 amino acids. CDR3 DNA: TGTGCCAGCAGTATGGGGACACTCTACGAGCAGTACGTC. This gives the protein CASSMGTLYEQYV.

The V and J genes are TRBV4-1 and TRBJ2-1; 8 nucleotides align to TRBD2. The germline V gene encodes CDR1 MGHRA and CDR2 YSYEKL. Trimming took 0 bases from V and 0 from J; bases not matched to a gene: 7. This CDR3 is 18 amino acids long. CDR3 DNA: TGCGCCAGCAGCCAAGATGGTAGCGGGACCAGCTCCTACAATGAGCAGTTCTTC. It codes for CASSQDGSGTSSYNEQFF.

The gene calls are TRBV18 and TRBJ2-5; D is perhaps TRBD1 (6 bases). The CDR3 spans 14 residues. The V gene lost 1 base and the J gene lost 5 bases, with 11 bases spanning the gap. Germline V gene lookup returns CDR1 KGHSH and CDR2 LQKENI. CDR3 coding DNA: TGTGCCAGCTCACCACAAGACAGGTTGGAGACCCAGTACTTC. Translated: CASSPQDRLETQYF.

The J gene is TRBJ2-1, the V gene TRBV5-4, with 7 nucleotides matching TRBD1. This CDR3 region has 13 residues. V lost 0 bases and J lost 15; bases outside the gene matches: 9. Germline assignment: CDR1 SGHNT and CDR2 YYREEE (reference sequence). The CDR3 protein is CASSLASAGGSFF. CDR3 in DNA: TGTGCCAGCAGCTTGGCCTCGGCAGGGGGTTCGTTCTTC.

The CDR3 reads CASSYSREYEQYF. The CDR3 DNA follows: TGTGCCAGCAGTTACTCGCGGGAATACGAGCAGTACTTC. The chain joins TRBV6-6 to TRBJ2-7; TRBD2 is a possible D gene (6 bases). CDR1 and CDR2 (germline): MNHNY, SVGAGI (reference sequence). There are 13 residues in the CDR3. Trimming removed 0 bases at V and 4 bases at J, with 7 bases between.

The chain carries TRBV29-1 and TRBJ2-1; 11 bases fit TRBD2. This CDR3 comprises 14 residues. Germline CDR1 and CDR2: SQVTM and ANQGSEA. J lost 4 bases, V lost 7 bases, and 6 bases had no gene match. In DNA, the CDR3 is TGCAGCGCTGTAGCGGGAGGGCGGTACAATGAGCAGTTCTTC. Its translation is CSAVAGGRYNEQFF.

The rearrangement uses TRBV5-1 and TRBJ2-1, with 7 bases matching TRBD1. This CDR3 is built from 14 residues. V was pared by 3 bases and J by 9 bases, with 9 bases of the junction left unmatched. CDR1 and CDR2 (germline): SGHRS, YFSETQ. The CDR3 sequence: CASSSEQGESEQFF. The CDR3 region has the DNA TGCGCCAGCAGCTCGGAGCAGGGGGAGAGTGAGCAGTTCTTC.

The chain combines TRBV6-5 with TRBJ2-7; tentatively, D is TRBD2 (7 bases). Trimming cost V 6 bases and J 9 bases, with 18 bases left between them. The germline V gene encodes CDR1 MNHEY and CDR2 SVGAGI. CDR3 length equals 13 residues. The CDR3 is CASSLVGGGGQYF. CDR3 bases: TGTGCCAGCAGCCTCGTTGGGGGCGGGGGGCAGTACTTC.

The chain recombines TRBV30 with TRBJ1-2, with D possibly matching TRBD1 (5 bases). This CDR3 has 13 residues. With 6 bases removed from V and 4 bases from J, the gap between germline ends came to 15 bases. CDR1 and CDR2 (germline): GTSNPN, SVGIG (reference sequence). CDR3 loop: CACLPTGAYGYTF. CDR3 nucleotide sequence: TGTGCCTGTCTCCCTACAGGAGCCTATGGCTACACCTTC.

This chain uses TRBV9 with TRBJ2-1; 7 nucleotides match TRBD1. V lost 7 bases and J lost 9; bases outside the gene matches: 16. The CDR3 has 15 amino acids. CDR1 and CDR2 from the germline V gene are SGDLS and YYNGEE. The CDR3, as DNA: TGTGCCAGCGGCCCAGGGGACAGCTTTGAGGTTGAGCAGTTCTTC. The encoded protein is CASGPGDSFEVEQFF.

The rearrangement links TRBV5-5 to TRBJ2-1; weak D call: TRBD2 (6 bases). Germline V lookup: CDR1 SGHKS, CDR2 YYEKEE (reference sequence). Trimming took off 4 bases at V and 0 bases at J, with 14 bases between the two ends. The CDR3 runs to 16 residues. The CDR3 DNA follows: TGTGCCAGCAGCCATCAAGGGACTGGCTCCTACAATGAGCAGTTCTTC. Translating gives CASSHQGTGSYNEQFF.

V is TRBV7-9 and J is TRBJ1-1; D remains unclear. There are 13 residues in the CDR3. Germline V gene data show CDR1 as SEHNR and CDR2 as FQNEAQ (reference sequence). V lost 3 bases and J 4 bases, leaving 9 bases between the germline ends. CDR3 coding DNA: TGTGCCAGCAGCTTGGAGATGGGCACTGAAGCTTTCTTT. Encoded protein: CASSLEMGTEAFF.

The chain employs TRBV5-8 and TRBJ2-7; 8 bases match TRBD2. CDR3 length: 18 residues. Germline-derived CDR1 and CDR2 are SGHTS and YDEGEE. J lost 0 bases, V lost 3 bases, and 14 bases had no gene match. CDR3 DNA sequence: TGTGCCAGCAGCTATAATAAAATTAGCGGGGCACTCTCCTACGAGCAGTACGTC. It specifies CASSYNKISGALSYEQYV.

The CDR3, as DNA: TGTGCCAGCAGACTGACAGGGGGCTACACTGAAGCTTTCTTT. This gives the protein CASRLTGGYTEAFF. The chain couples TRBV25-1 to TRBJ1-1, with TRBD1 matching 10 bases. The CDR3 contains 14 residues. Per germline, CDR1 MGHDK and CDR2 SYGVNS. With V trimmed by 6 bases and J by 3 bases, 4 bases remained unmatched. The complete variable domain, with remaining parts taken from reference TRBV25-1 and TRBJ1-1, reads EADIYQTPRYLVIGTGKKITLECSQTMGHDKMYWYQQDPGMELHLIHYSYGVNSTEKGDLSSESTVSRIRTEHFPLTLESARPSHTSQYLCASRLTGGYTEAFFGQGTRLTVV.

The V gene is TRBV29-1, the J gene TRBJ2-7; 11 nucleotides line up with TRBD2. The CDR3 covers 15 residues. Trimming removed 4 bases from V and 4 bases from J; junction bases left unmatched: 9. Germline V gene sequence: CDR1 SQVTM, CDR2 ANQGSEA. The CDR3 loop reads CSVASGTSGPYEQYF. Written as DNA, the CDR3 is TGCAGCGTTGCTTCCGGGACTAGCGGTCCTTACGAGCAGTACTTC.

The genes are TRBV5-6 and TRBJ1-1; D might be TRBD1 (6 bases). Germline CDR1 reads SGHDT; CDR2 reads YYEEEE. The CDR3 runs to 14 residues. V was shortened by 5 bases and J by 5 bases, with 16 bases between the two germline ends. CDR3 in DNA: TGTGCCAGCAGTCAACAACAGGGTTATACTGAAGCTTTCTTT. Protein sequence: CASSQQQGYTEAFF. The complete variable domain, with remaining parts taken from reference TRBV5-6 and TRBJ1-1, reads DAGVTQSPTHLIKTRGQQVTLRCSPKSGHDTVSWYQQALGQGPQFIFQYYEEEERQRGNFPDRFSGHQFPNYSSELNVNALLLGDSALYLCASSQQQGYTEAFFGQGTRLTVV.

CDR3 residues: CASSPRGRTEAFF. The CDR3 nucleotides read TGTGCCAGCAGTCCGAGGGGGCGGACTGAAGCTTTCTTT. This chain links TRBV6-5 with TRBJ1-1; the match to TRBD1 covers 7 bases. Germline trimming cut 5 bases from V and 5 bases from J; bases unmatched to any gene: 5. Germline loops: CDR1 MNHEY, CDR2 SVGAGI. CDR3 length equals 13 residues.

J is TRBJ1-2 and V is TRBV4-1, with 8 bases matching TRBD1. J was trimmed by 6 bases and V by 1 base; bases with no gene match: 13. The CDR3 has 17 amino acids. The V gene's germline CDR1 is MGHRA and CDR2 YSYEKL. CDR3: CASSQAGFYRGGDGYTF. The CDR3 coding sequence is TGCGCCAGCAGCCAAGCGGGGTTTTACAGGGGGGGGGATGGCTACACCTTC.